This entry lists 9 T cell receptor beta chains sequenced from one sample in a study of B cell selection in AIRE deficiency. Here immunoSEQ multiplex PCR was the method, and the copy in TCRdb shows in-frame clones only, minus some. The sample includes more than 25,000 clones, around 95% seen only once; the top ten take roughly 0.22%. The sorted conventional CD4 T cells were gated as CD4+CD127+. Sequencing was carried out using CD4+CD127+ conventional T cells sorted from PBMCs. The receptor set was obtained from a human donor in good health.

V and J are TRBV5-1 and TRBJ1-2; no clear D gene. Trimming cost V 2 bases and J 0 bases, with 14 bases left between them. Germline CDR1 SGHRS, CDR2 YFSETQ. This CDR3 has 16 amino acids. CDR3 loop: CASSLVRGTSNYGYTF. The CDR3 DNA sequence: TGCGCCAGCAGCTTAGTCCGGGGAACTTCTAACTATGGCTACACCTTC.

This chain links TRBV6-6 with TRBJ2-7; D is unclear. Germline V gene data show CDR1 as MNHNY and CDR2 as SVGAGI (reference sequence). The CDR3 contains 15 residues. Deletions cut 0 bases from V and 0 bases from J, with 9 bases between. In nucleotides, the CDR3 is TGTGCCAGCAGTTACTCGGTAGCCAGCTCCTACGAGCAGTACTTC. Its protein is CASSYSVASSYEQYF.

The rearrangement links TRBV6-6 to TRBJ2-7; no firm D call. The germline V gene encodes CDR1 MNHNY and CDR2 SVGAGI (reference sequence). V was cut by 9 bases and J by 0 bases, with 15 bases left in between. CDR3 length: 14 amino acids. The CDR3 DNA follows: TGTGCCAGTGAACGACCAGGCGTCTCCTACGAGCAGTACTTC. Protein sequence: CASERPGVSYEQYF.

The genes are TRBV4-1 and TRBJ2-5; D possibly uses TRBD1 or TRBD2 (7 bases each). This CDR3 is 17 amino acids long. Looked up from germline, CDR1 is MGHRA and CDR2 is YSYEKL. Trimming cost V 0 bases and J 2 bases, with 16 bases left between them. The CDR3 DNA reads TGCGCCAGCAGCCAAGAGGGGGGGGCACAGGGGCAAGAGACCCAGTACTTC. Residues: CASSQEGGAQGQETQYF.

This rearrangement joins TRBV5-6 to TRBJ1-3; the D is unclear. CDR3 size: 11 residues. With 4 bases removed from V and 5 bases from J, the gap between germline ends came to 4 bases. CDR1 is SGHDT, CDR2 YYEEEE, per germline. CDR3 protein: CASSPRNTIYF. The CDR3 DNA sequence: TGTGCCAGCAGCCCCAGAAACACCATATATTTT.

The chain recombines TRBV7-9 with TRBJ1-1; 7 bases map to TRBD1. After removal of 1 base from V and 5 bases from J, the junction contained 4 bases not matched to a gene. The CDR3 is 14 amino acids. Germline CDR1 and CDR2: SEHNR and FQNEAQ (reference sequence). CDR3 residues: CASSLGQGNTEAFF. In DNA, the CDR3 is TGTGCCAGCAGCTTAGGACAGGGTAATACTGAAGCTTTCTTT.

The chain employs TRBV5-6 and TRBJ2-7; D is perhaps TRBD1 (6 bases). The V end was cut by 5 bases, the J end by 6 bases, with 21 bases between. This CDR3 has 15 residues. Germline V gene data show CDR1 as SGHDT and CDR2 as YYEEEE. CDR3 in DNA: TGTGCCAGCAGTGACCCAGGGGATTGGGGCGGCGAGCAGTACTTC. This sequence encodes CASSDPGDWGGEQYF.

This clone has a single count. The chain carries TRBV15 and TRBJ2-5; D uncertain. This CDR3 spans 15 amino acids. CDR1 is LNHNV, CDR2 YYDKDF, per germline (reference sequence). V shed 2 bases and J shed 1 base, with 11 bases lying between them. Written as DNA, the CDR3 is TGTGCCACCAGCAGACCACTCTCCGGCCAAGAGACCCAGTACTTC. As protein: CATSRPLSGQETQYF.

The rearrangement links TRBV27 to TRBJ2-1; 12 bases are shared with TRBD2. CDR1 and CDR2 (germline): MNHEY, SMNVEV (reference sequence). V lost 7 bases and J lost 10; bases outside the gene matches: 11. The length of the CDR3 is 15 residues. In nucleotides, the CDR3 is TGTGCCAGCACCCCACGACTAGCGGGAGTAGTAGAGCAGTTCTTC. It specifies CASTPRLAGVVEQFF.